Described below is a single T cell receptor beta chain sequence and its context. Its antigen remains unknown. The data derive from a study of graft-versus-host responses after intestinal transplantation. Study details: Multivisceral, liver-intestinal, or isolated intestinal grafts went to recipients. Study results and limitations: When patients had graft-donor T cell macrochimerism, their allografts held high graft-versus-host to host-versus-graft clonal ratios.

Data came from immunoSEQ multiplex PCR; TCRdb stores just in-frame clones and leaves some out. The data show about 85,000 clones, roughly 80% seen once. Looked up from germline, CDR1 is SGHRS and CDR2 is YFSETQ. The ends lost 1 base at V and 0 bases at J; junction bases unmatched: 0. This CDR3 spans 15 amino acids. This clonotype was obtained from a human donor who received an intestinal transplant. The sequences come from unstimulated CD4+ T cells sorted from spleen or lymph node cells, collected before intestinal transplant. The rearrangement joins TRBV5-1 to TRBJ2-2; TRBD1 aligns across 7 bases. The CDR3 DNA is TGCGCCAGCAGCTTGACAGGGGCGAACACCGGGGAGCTGTTTTTT. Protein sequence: CASSLTGANTGELFF.